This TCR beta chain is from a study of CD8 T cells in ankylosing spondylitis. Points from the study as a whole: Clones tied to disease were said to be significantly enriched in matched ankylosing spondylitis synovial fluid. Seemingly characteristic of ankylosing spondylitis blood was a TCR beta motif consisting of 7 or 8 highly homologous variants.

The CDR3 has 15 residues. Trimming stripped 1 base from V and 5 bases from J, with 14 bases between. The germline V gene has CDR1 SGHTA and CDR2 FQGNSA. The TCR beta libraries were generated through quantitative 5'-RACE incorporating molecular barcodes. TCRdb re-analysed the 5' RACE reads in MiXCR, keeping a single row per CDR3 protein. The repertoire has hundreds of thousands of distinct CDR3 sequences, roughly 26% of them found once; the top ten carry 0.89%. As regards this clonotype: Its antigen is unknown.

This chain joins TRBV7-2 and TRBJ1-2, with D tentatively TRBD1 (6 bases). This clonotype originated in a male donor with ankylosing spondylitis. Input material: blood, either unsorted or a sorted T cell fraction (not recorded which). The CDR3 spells CASSLGVIQGYGYTF. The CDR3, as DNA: TGTGCCAGCAGCTTAGGGGTAATACAGGGTTATGGCTACACCTTC.